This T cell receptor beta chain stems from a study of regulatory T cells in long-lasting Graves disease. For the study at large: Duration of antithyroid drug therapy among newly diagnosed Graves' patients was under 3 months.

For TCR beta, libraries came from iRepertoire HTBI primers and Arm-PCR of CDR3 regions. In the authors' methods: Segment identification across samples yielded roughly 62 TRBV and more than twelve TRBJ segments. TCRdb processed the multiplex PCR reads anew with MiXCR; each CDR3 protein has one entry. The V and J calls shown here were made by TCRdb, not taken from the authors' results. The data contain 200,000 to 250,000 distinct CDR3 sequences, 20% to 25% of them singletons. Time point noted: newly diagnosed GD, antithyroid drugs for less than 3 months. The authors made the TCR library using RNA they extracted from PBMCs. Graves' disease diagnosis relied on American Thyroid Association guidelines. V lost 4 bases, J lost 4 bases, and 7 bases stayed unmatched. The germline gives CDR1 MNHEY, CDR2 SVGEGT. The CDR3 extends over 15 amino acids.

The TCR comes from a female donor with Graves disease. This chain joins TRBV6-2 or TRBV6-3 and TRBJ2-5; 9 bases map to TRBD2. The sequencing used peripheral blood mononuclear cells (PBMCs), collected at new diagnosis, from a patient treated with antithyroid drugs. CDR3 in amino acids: CASSSQAGGRETQYF. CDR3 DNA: TGTGCCAGCAGTTCTCAAGCGGGGGGTCGAGAGACCCAGTACTTC.